This record looks at one T cell receptor beta chain sequence and its context. Its antigen is unknown. Partitioning of CD4+ cells yielded a CD45RA+ naive subset and a CD45RA-negative memory subset. This sample stems from a study of shared clonotypes between healthy human individuals. Whole-study findings and limits: Investigators expected sequencing depth to affect clonotype sharing among donors.

The method was immunoSEQ multiplex PCR; TCRdb's version includes in-frame clones alone and lacks a portion of them. Here the sample spans approximately 2.5 million clones, around nine tenths being singletons. The CDR3 extends over 15 amino acids. With 5 bases clipped from V and 3 bases from J, the junction kept 6 bases outside the gene matches. CDR1 is KGHSH and CDR2 is LQKENI in the germline V gene. Material: naive CD4+ T cells sorted from blood. Subset defined: CD45RA+ positively selected. The chain has TRBV18 and TRBJ1-4; 7 bases match TRBD1. This clonotype originated in a man between 18 and 35 years old in good health. The CDR3 protein is CASSSTGTANEKLFF. CDR3 nucleotide sequence: TGTGCCAGCTCATCCACCGGGACAGCTAATGAAAAACTGTTTTTT.